One and the same sample provided the 28 T cell receptor beta chains below, sequenced in a study of shared clonotypes between healthy human individuals. Assay used: immunoSEQ multiplex PCR; TCRdb lists only in-frame clones, some missing. Of approximately 460,000 clones in the sample, more than 70% were seen once. Sequencing was done on a sample of PBMCs. The receptors here all came from a woman in her thirties or forties in good health. Some clones in this sample may be carry-over from other donors' samples.

This clone came up a few times. The chain uses TRBV5-8 and TRBJ1-4; a weak D match, TRBD1 (5 bases). The CDR3 length is 14 residues. V lost 1 base and J 8 bases, leaving 12 bases between the germline ends. The germline V gene encodes CDR1 SGHTS and CDR2 YDEGEE. The CDR3 bases are TGTGCCAGCAGCTTGAGGCCCGGGGGAGAAAAACTGTTTTTT. The encoded protein is CASSLRPGGEKLFF.

Concerning this clone: A far bigger clonotype differs at one base, so this is likely a read error. J is TRBJ2-7 and V is TRBV28; D unresolved. Germline CDR1 MDHEN, CDR2 SYDVKM. This CDR3 contains 14 residues. Trimming stripped 3 bases from V and 3 bases from J, with 12 bases between. The CDR3 DNA reads as TGTGCCAGCAGTTTCCTCCTAACGGGCTACGAGCAGTACTTC. Translating gives CASSFLLTGYEQYF.

As for this clone: Additional DNA sequences in this sample encode the identical CDR3. The chain recombines TRBV2 with TRBJ1-1; D gene uncertain. V shed 5 bases and J shed 1 base, with 8 bases lying between them. This CDR3 is built from 13 residues. Germline V gene data show CDR1 as SNHLY and CDR2 as FYNNEI. The CDR3 here is CASSLGPNTEAFF. The CDR3 DNA reads as TGTGCCAGCAGTCTGGGCCCGAACACTGAAGCTTTCTTT. The whole variable domain, filled in from reference TRBV2 and TRBJ1-1, reads EPEVTQTPSHQVTQMGQEVILRCVPISNHLYFYWYRQILGQKVEFLVSFYNNEISEKSEIFDDQFSVERPDGSNFTLKIRSTKLEDSAMYFCASSLGPNTEAFFGQGTRLTVV.

In regard to this clone: A much larger clone lies one base from this, so it may be a read error. In the same sample, other DNA sequences code for this CDR3. The chain joins TRBV7-2 to TRBJ2-7, with a tentative D call TRBD2 (7 bases). CDR1 is SGHTA and CDR2 is FQGNSA in the germline V gene. The CDR3 totals 15 residues. The CDR3 is CASSLGGGGGYEQYF. Here the CDR3 DNA reads TGCGCCAGCAGCTTAGGGGGGGGCGGAGGCTACGAGCAGTACTTC.

For this clone: This could be a read error, since a much larger clone is one nucleotide away. The rearrangement joins TRBV7-3 to TRBJ2-1, with D perhaps matching TRBD1 or TRBD2 (6 bases each). Germline V gene lookup returns CDR1 SGHTA and CDR2 FQGTGA. CDR3 length: 14 amino acids. The CDR3 sequence: CASSLTGGYNERFF. Here the CDR3 DNA reads TGTGCCAGCAGCTTAACCGGGGGCTACAATGAGCGGTTCTTC. The variable domain in full, completed from reference TRBV7-3 and TRBJ2-1, reads GAGVSQTPSNKVTEKGKYVELRCDPISGHTALYWYRQSLGQGPEFLIYFQGTGAADDSGLPNDRFFAVRPEGSVSTLKIQRTERGDSAVYLCASSLTGGYNERFFGPGTRLTVL.

The chain uses TRBV7-2 and TRBJ2-1; 9 bases align to TRBD2. The germline gives CDR1 SGHTA, CDR2 FQGNSA. V shed 7 bases and J 8 bases; nucleotides not matched to a gene: 9. This CDR3 region has 14 residues. The chain's CDR3 is CASNPAGGVDEQFF. CDR3 bases: TGTGCCAGCAACCCAGCGGGAGGAGTTGATGAGCAGTTCTTC.

This chain connects TRBV7-2 to TRBJ2-7; D may be TRBD1 or TRBD2 (5 bases each). The germline V and J ends were trimmed by 4 bases and 0 bases, with 16 bases remaining between them. The CDR3 sequence is 16 residues long. Germline CDR1 is SGHTA and CDR2 is FQGNSA. In DNA form, the CDR3 reads TGTGCCAGCAGCTGGGGGTCTGCGGGCAACTCCTACGAGCAGTACTTC. Translation: CASSWGSAGNSYEQYF.

The chain couples TRBV2 to TRBJ1-1; maybe TRBD1 (5 bases). The CDR3 contains 13 residues. Per the germline V gene, CDR1 is SNHLY and CDR2 is FYNNEI. V lost 7 bases and J 5 bases, leaving 14 bases between the germline ends. The CDR3 DNA sequence: TGTGCCAGCAACATCGGGGGGGGAACTGAAGCTTTCTTT. It codes for CASNIGGGTEAFF.

The genes are TRBV2 and TRBJ1-1; 10 bases are a match to TRBD1. J gave up 5 bases and V 3 bases, and 6 bases lay outside the gene matches. CDR1 and CDR2 (germline): SNHLY, FYNNEI. The CDR3 extends over 15 amino acids. The CDR3 is CASSDWDRGYTEAFF. CDR3 DNA: TGTGCCAGCAGTGATTGGGACAGGGGATATACTGAAGCTTTCTTT.

The V gene is TRBV7-2, the J gene TRBJ2-7; 9 bases are shared with TRBD2. V gave up 5 bases and J gave up 4 bases; unmatched junction bases: 6. This CDR3 is built from 14 residues. The germline V gene encodes CDR1 SGHTA and CDR2 FQGNSA. CDR3 DNA sequence: TGTGCCAGCAGCCCGCGGGGGGGACCTTACGAGCAGTACTTC. Translation gives CASSPRGGPYEQYF.

CDR3 loop: CATSTPRMGRAATNEKLFF. The CDR3, as DNA: TGTGCCACCAGCACCCCCCGGATGGGTAGGGCCGCAACTAATGAAAAACTGTTTTTT. The chain uses TRBV15 and TRBJ1-4, with D unresolved. Trimming removed 4 bases from V and 0 bases from J, with 21 bases in between. Germline CDR1 LNHNV, CDR2 YYDKDF (reference sequence). This CDR3 has 19 amino acids.

The V call is TRBV4-2, the J call TRBJ2-7; TRBD2 is a possible D gene (6 bases). CDR3 length equals 16 residues. Germline loops: CDR1 LGHNA, CDR2 YNFKEQ. V lost 0 bases and J lost 2, with 14 bases in between. The CDR3 sequence is CASSQDRGGIAYEQYF. CDR3 nucleotide sequence: TGTGCCAGCAGCCAAGATCGCGGCGGGATCGCCTACGAGCAGTACTTC.

V is TRBV5-8 and J is TRBJ2-7; D is undetermined. V lost 0 bases to trimming and J lost 2 bases, with 12 bases between them. The CDR3 spans 15 residues. Germline values: CDR1 SGHTS, CDR2 YDEGEE. The CDR3 DNA reads TGTGCCAGCAGCTTGGTAGGCGACAAGGCCTACGAGCAGTACTTC. This sequence encodes CASSLVGDKAYEQYF.

About this clone itself: Only one base separates this from a far larger clonotype, so it likely reflects a read error. CDR3 region: CASSPRTMNTGELLF. CDR3 in DNA: TGCGCCAGCAGCCCAAGGACCATGAACACCGGGGAGCTGCTTTTT. This chain connects TRBV5-1 to TRBJ2-2, with D possibly being TRBD2 (5 bases). This CDR3 is built from 15 residues. From germline, CDR1 is SGHRS and CDR2 YFSETQ.

Here the CDR3 DNA reads TGTGCCAGCAGACTAGCGGGAGCGGTTGAGCAGTTCTTC. It codes for CASRLAGAVEQFF. The rearrangement uses TRBV28 and TRBJ2-1; TRBD2 matches at 11 bases. The CDR3 runs to 13 residues. Per germline, CDR1 MDHEN and CDR2 SYDVKM. V trimming: 6 bases; J trimming: 9 bases; junction bases outside the gene matches: 4.

The chain uses TRBV18 and TRBJ2-5; TRBD1 matches at 7 bases. From germline, CDR1 is KGHSH and CDR2 LQKENI. The CDR3 covers 14 residues. The V and J ends lost 3 bases and 2 bases, in that order; junction bases with no gene match: 3. The CDR3 sequence: CASSPGTDQETQYF. The CDR3 coding sequence is TGTGCCAGCTCACCCGGGACAGATCAAGAGACCCAGTACTTC.

The genes are TRBV4-1 and TRBJ2-1; weak D call: TRBD2 (6 bases). Germline V lookup: CDR1 MGHRA, CDR2 YSYEKL. The CDR3 loop spans 15 amino acids. Trimming removed 0 bases at V and 7 bases at J, with 13 bases between. In nucleotides, the CDR3 is TGCGCCAGCAGCCAAGACGGGGGTATGAGAAATGAGCAGTTCTTC. Translating gives CASSQDGGMRNEQFF.

The chain carries TRBV19 and TRBJ2-1, with a possible D match to TRBD2 (6 bases). With 5 bases removed from V and 0 bases from J, the gap between germline ends came to 14 bases. Germline CDR1 and CDR2: LNHDA and SQIVND (reference sequence). This CDR3 has 16 amino acids. The CDR3 protein is CASSPRDASSYNEQFF. In DNA, the CDR3 is TGTGCCAGTAGTCCGCGGGACGCAAGCTCCTACAATGAGCAGTTCTTC. The full variable domain, its missing parts supplied by reference TRBV19 and TRBJ2-1, is DGGITQSPKYLFRKEGQNVTLSCEQNLNHDAMYWYRQDPGQGLRLIYYSQIVNDFQKGDIAEGYSVSREKKESFPLTVTSAQKNPTAFYLCASSPRDASSYNEQFFGPGTRLTVL.

This clone was observed a single time. A far larger clone is one nucleotide away, so this likely arose from a read error. In the same sample, other DNA sequences code for this CDR3. The CDR3 bases are TGCGCCAGCAGCCATCTACCGGATCGATATGGCTACACCTTC. Residues: CASSHLPDRYGYTF. The chain is built from TRBV4-1 and TRBJ1-2; D is unclear. The CDR3 spans 14 residues. Deletions cut 3 bases from V and 5 bases from J, with 13 bases between. In germline, CDR1 is MGHRA, CDR2 YSYEKL.

This clone has a handful of counts. This chain uses TRBV5-8 with TRBJ1-5, with D possibly TRBD1 on 6 matching bases. CDR3 length: 13 amino acids. With 4 bases removed from V and 6 bases from J, the gap between germline ends came to 11 bases. Germline values: CDR1 SGHTS, CDR2 YDEGEE. The CDR3 is CASSHRDAQPQHF. As DNA, the CDR3 is TGTGCCAGCAGCCACAGGGACGCTCAGCCCCAGCATTTT.

The chain couples TRBV7-2 to TRBJ2-2; 7 bases map to TRBD1. Germline V lookup: CDR1 SGHTA, CDR2 FQGNSA. After removal of 6 bases from V and 6 bases from J, the junction contained 13 bases not matched to a gene. The length of the CDR3 is 16 residues. The CDR3 DNA follows: TGTGCCAGCAGTAACGACAGGGCTAGAGGGGCCGGGGAGCTGTTTTTT. It translates to CASSNDRARGAGELFF.

The V and J genes are TRBV25-1 and TRBJ1-6, with TRBD1 matching 8 bases. The V gene end was trimmed by 1 base and the J gene end by 9 bases; junction bases not matched to a gene: 5. Germline assignment: CDR1 MGHDK and CDR2 SYGVNS. This CDR3 region has 15 residues. CDR3: CASSESGTGSSPLHF. CDR3 sequence (DNA): TGTGCCAGCAGTGAATCTGGGACAGGTTCTTCACCCCTCCACTTT. The full variable domain, with the rest looked up from reference TRBV25-1 and TRBJ1-6, is EADIYQTPRYLVIGTGKKITLECSQTMGHDKMYWYQQDPGMELHLIHYSYGVNSTEKGDLSSESTVSRIRTEHFPLTLESARPSHTSQYLCASSESGTGSSPLHFGNGTRLTVT.

The chain joins TRBV10-3 to TRBJ2-7; D gene uncertain. Trimming removed 6 bases from V and 2 bases from J, with 14 bases in between. There are 14 residues in the CDR3. Germline values: CDR1 ENHRY, CDR2 SYGVKD. CDR3 sequence reads: CAIRDRTDAYEQYF. CDR3 DNA sequence: TGTGCCATCAGGGATAGGACGGATGCCTACGAGCAGTACTTC.

A few counts support this clone. This sequence joins TRBV2 and TRBJ1-5; D ambiguous. Trimming took 6 bases from V and 5 from J, leaving 17 bases between them. This CDR3 has 15 residues. The V gene's germline CDR1 is SNHLY and CDR2 FYNNEI. CDR3 bases: TGTGCCAGCAGACCTACTGCCTCGGGCGATCAGCCCCAGCATTTT. Its translation: CASRPTASGDQPQHF.

Regarding this clone: A read error is the likely source, as a far larger clone sits one nucleotide away. This rearrangement joins TRBV9 to TRBJ1-1; D gene uncertain. Trimming cost V 0 bases and J 1 base, with 10 bases left between them. This CDR3 has 15 amino acids. Germline CDR1 reads SGDLS; CDR2 reads YYNGEE. The CDR3 region has the DNA TGTGCCAGCAGCGTAGCTCCCACCGGGAACACTGAAGCTTTCTTT. This codes for CASSVAPTGNTEAFF.

On this clone itself: With a far larger clone one base away, a read error is the likely cause. Because the CDR3 is missing its conserved closing phenylalanine or tryptophan, this is likely a read error. The CDR3 bases are TGTGCCAGCAGTTTACGGACACCCATGAACACTGAAGCTTTCTCT. Translated: CASSLRTPMNTEAFS. The V gene is TRBV27, the J gene TRBJ1-1; tentatively, D is TRBD1 (5 bases). V lost 2 bases to trimming and J lost 0 bases, with 10 bases between them. The CDR3 is 15 amino acids. In germline, CDR1 is MNHEY, CDR2 SMNVEV (reference sequence).

The V gene is TRBV25-1, the J gene TRBJ2-1; D gene unclear. Germline CDR1 is MGHDK and CDR2 is SYGVNS. This CDR3 is built from 15 residues. The V and J ends lost 3 bases and 8 bases respectively, with 17 bases between them. The CDR3 DNA is TGTGCCAGCAGTGATACCGGAATGAGGTTCGATGAGCAGTTCTTC. Amino acid sequence: CASSDTGMRFDEQFF.

A remark on this clone: This specimen includes other DNA sequences encoding the same CDR3. The J gene is TRBJ2-3, the V gene TRBV9; D is unclear. The CDR3 totals 12 residues. Trimming removed 2 bases from V and 4 bases from J, with 5 bases in between. The germline gives CDR1 SGDLS, CDR2 YYNGEE. CDR3 protein: CASSVGSDTQYF. For the CDR3, the DNA is TGTGCCAGCAGCGTCGGGTCAGATACGCAGTATTTT.